The 30 T cell receptor beta chains presented below share a single source sample, sequenced in a study of Graves' ophthalmopathy and Graves' hyperthyroidism. Beta-chain TCR CDR3 regions were amplified from RNA transcripts. Investigators did first-round RT-PCR with HTBI primers, then second-round multiplex PCR. Using its own MiXCR run on the multiplex PCR reads, TCRdb lists one record per CDR3 protein. This table has fewer than 650,000 distinct CDR3 sequences, roughly 20% appearing once. Sequencing input: peripheral blood. The receptor set was obtained from a woman under 30 with stable Graves' hyperthyroidism. Some clones in this sample may be carry-over from other donors' samples.

This clonotype was detected ten times or more. V usage is TRBV11-1 and J usage is TRBJ2-7; TRBD1 is a possible D gene (5 bases). Deletions cut 0 bases from V and 4 bases from J, with 16 bases between. This CDR3 region has 16 residues. Germline lookup yields CDR1 SGHAT and CDR2 FQDESV (reference sequence). CDR3 in amino acids: CASSLAMAVAGYEQYF. CDR3 sequence (DNA): TGTGCCAGCAGCTTAGCGATGGCGGTCGCAGGGTACGAGCAGTACTTC.

This clonotype was recorded many times. The CDR3 DNA sequence: TGTGCCAGCAGTACAGGGGGCGCCGCCAAAAACATTCAGTACTTC. This encodes CASSTGGAAKNIQYF. The rearrangement links TRBV7-2 to TRBJ2-4; 9 nucleotides agree with TRBD1. The CDR3 extends over 15 amino acids. The J segment lost 1 base and the V segment lost 6 bases, leaving 4 bases of the junction unmatched. CDR1 and CDR2 from the germline V gene are SGHTA and FQGNSA. The whole variable domain, filled in from reference TRBV7-2 and TRBJ2-4, reads GAGVSQSPSNKVTEKGKDVELRCDPISGHTALYWYRQSLGQGLEFLIYFQGNSAPDKSGLPSDRFSAERTGGSVSTLTIQRTQQEDSAVYLCASSTGGAAKNIQYFGAGTRLSVL.

The rearrangement uses TRBV30 and TRBJ1-2; D is uncertain. The CDR3 is made up of 12 amino acids. The germline V gene has CDR1 GTSNPN and CDR2 SVGIG (reference sequence). V was pared by 3 bases and J by 12 bases, with 17 bases between. This chain's CDR3 is CAWSPLHAGHTF. The DNA for the CDR3 is TGTGCCTGGAGCCCCCTACACGCGGGCCACACCTTC.

This sequence joins TRBV2 and TRBJ2-5; TRBD2 matches 8 bases. The J segment lost 5 bases and the V segment lost 10 bases, leaving 21 bases of the junction unmatched. The length of the CDR3 is 17 residues. CDR1 and CDR2 from the germline V gene are SNHLY and FYNNEI. The chain's CDR3 is CATVGKTGLDAPETQYF. Written as DNA, the CDR3 is TGTGCCACCGTGGGCAAAACGGGACTAGATGCTCCGGAGACCCAGTACTTC.

The chain uses TRBV12-3 or TRBV12-4 and TRBJ1-2; D is perhaps TRBD1 (5 bases). The CDR3 is 15 residues long. The germline V and J ends were trimmed by 3 bases and 4 bases, with 15 bases remaining between them. CDR3 protein: CASSFEGDLSYGYTF. CDR3 coding DNA: TGTGCCAGCAGTTTCGAAGGGGACCTTAGCTATGGCTACACCTTC.

This clonotype was observed a handful of times. The genes are TRBV6-2 or TRBV6-3 and TRBJ2-5; D possibly corresponds to TRBD1 (5 bases). V lost 7 bases to trimming and J lost 5 bases, with 14 bases between them. The CDR3 is 13 amino acids. CDR1 MNHEY and CDR2 SVGEGT come from the germline V gene. The CDR3 sequence: CASNRRQRETQYF. The CDR3 DNA follows: TGTGCCAGCAATAGAAGACAGAGGGAGACCCAGTACTTC.

This clonotype showed up many times. V is TRBV7-9 and J is TRBJ2-7; D perhaps matches TRBD1 (6 bases). This CDR3 spans 15 amino acids. Deletions cut 5 bases from V and 4 bases from J, with 18 bases between. Germline assignment: CDR1 SEHNR and CDR2 FQNEAQ (reference sequence). The CDR3 spells CASSTTGQGLYEQYF. The CDR3 region has the DNA TGTGCCAGCAGCACTACAGGGCAAGGGCTTTACGAGCAGTACTTC.

The chain is built from TRBV4-3 and TRBJ2-7; 10 bases are a match to TRBD2. J was trimmed by 2 bases and V by 2 bases; bases with no gene match: 3. The CDR3 loop spans 15 amino acids. CDR1 is LGHNA and CDR2 is YSLEER in the germline V gene. The CDR3 nucleotides are TGCGCCAGCAGCCAACAAACTAGCGGGGCCTACGAGCAGTACTTC. Its protein is CASSQQTSGAYEQYF.

This chain joins TRBV14 and TRBJ1-1, with a possible D match to TRBD1 (6 bases). This CDR3 is 12 amino acids long. Germline V gene sequence: CDR1 SGHDN, CDR2 FVKESK. Trimming took 6 bases from V and 3 from J, leaving 8 bases between them. In nucleotides, the CDR3 is TGTGCCAGCAGGGACAGTTACACTGAAGCTTTCTTT. Amino acids: CASRDSYTEAFF.

This clonotype has a count of ten or more. The chain joins TRBV4-2 to TRBJ1-2, with 9 nucleotides matching TRBD1. CDR1 LGHNA and CDR2 YNFKEQ come from the germline V gene. The CDR3 has 15 residues. V lost 5 bases to trimming and J lost 2 bases; unmatched junction nucleotides: 6. CDR3 sequence (DNA): TGTGCCAGCAGCTCCTGGACAGGGGCCAACTATGGCTACACCTTC. Protein: CASSSWTGANYGYTF.

This clonotype was found many times. The V call is TRBV3-1, the J call TRBJ2-7; weak D call: TRBD2 (5 bases). Germline values: CDR1 LGHDT, CDR2 YNNKEL (reference sequence). V was trimmed by 5 bases and J by 3 bases, leaving 8 bases between them. CDR3 length: 12 amino acids. Here the CDR3 reads CASSVGDYEQYF. In DNA, the CDR3 is TGTGCCAGCAGCGTCGGGGACTACGAGCAGTACTTC.

The rearrangement uses TRBV27 and TRBJ2-7; D is ambiguous. This CDR3 contains 16 residues. Looked up from germline, CDR1 is MNHEY and CDR2 is SMNVEV (reference sequence). V was pared by 5 bases and J by 4 bases, with 21 bases between. The CDR3 DNA follows: TGTGCCAGCAGTACCGGGTTGGCAGCCTTACCGTACGAGCAGTACTTC. It translates to CASSTGLAALPYEQYF.

This clonotype was counted many times. The chain couples TRBV24-1 to TRBJ1-2; the D gene is possibly TRBD1 (5 bases). The V end was cut by 9 bases, the J end by 4 bases, with 11 bases between. Germline CDR1 is KGHDR and CDR2 is SFDVKD. This CDR3 region has 12 residues. The CDR3 loop reads CATADSLYGYTF. The CDR3 DNA is TGTGCCACCGCAGACAGTCTCTATGGCTACACCTTC.

This clonotype was detected ten times or more. The rearrangement uses TRBV5-1 and TRBJ2-2; no firm D call. The CDR3 contains 15 residues. Trimming left V 1 base short and J 1 base short, with 8 bases between. The V gene's germline CDR1 is SGHRS and CDR2 YFSETQ. The CDR3 loop is CASSLQSLNTGELFF. CDR3 in DNA: TGCGCCAGCAGCTTGCAAAGCTTGAACACCGGGGAGCTGTTTTTT.

The chain has TRBV12-3 or TRBV12-4 and TRBJ1-2; D call uncertain. V dropped 8 bases and J dropped 8 bases, with 12 bases sitting between them. The CDR3 is 11 amino acids. The CDR3 here is CASGLASGYTF. CDR3 DNA: TGTGCCAGCGGGTTGGCATCAGGCTACACCTTC.

The rearrangement uses TRBV12-3 or TRBV12-4 and TRBJ1-1; TRBD1 matches at 7 bases. Germline trimming cut 4 bases from V and 3 bases from J; bases unmatched to any gene: 14. The CDR3 loop spans 17 amino acids. For the CDR3, the DNA is TGTGCCAGCAGTTCACTTAACGGAAGGGGGCCCGACACTGAAGCTTTCTTT. Protein sequence: CASSSLNGRGPDTEAFF.

This clonotype was picked up many times. V gene TRBV30 combines with J gene TRBJ1-5, with D perhaps matching TRBD1 (6 bases). The CDR3 has 13 amino acids. Per germline, CDR1 GTSNPN and CDR2 SVGIG (reference sequence). Trimming pared 2 bases from V and 7 bases from J, leaving 12 bases between. For the CDR3, the DNA is TGTGCCTGGAGTCTTACAGGGAACCAGCCCCAGCATTTT. This codes for CAWSLTGNQPQHF.

The chain links TRBV4-1 to TRBJ1-5; D not certain. The length of the CDR3 is 14 residues. CDR1 and CDR2 from the germline V gene are MGHRA and YSYEKL. V shed 1 base and J shed 5 bases, with 9 bases lying between them. The CDR3 coding sequence is TGCGCCAGCAGCCAAGGGTACGGAGATCAGCCCCAGCATTTT. Residues: CASSQGYGDQPQHF.

This clonotype came up once. V is TRBV4-1 and J is TRBJ1-2; possibly TRBD1 for D (6 bases). Germline lookup yields CDR1 MGHRA and CDR2 YSYEKL. Trimming pared 0 bases from V and 4 bases from J, leaving 12 bases between. There are 15 residues in the CDR3. The CDR3 sequence is CASSQEIAGAYGYTF. Written as DNA, the CDR3 is TGCGCCAGCAGCCAAGAGATCGCAGGGGCCTATGGCTACACCTTC.

This clonotype was counted at least ten times. The chain combines TRBV5-1 with TRBJ1-1; 7 bases map to TRBD1. Germline CDR1 is SGHRS and CDR2 is YFSETQ. Trimming took 2 bases from V and 0 from J; bases not matched to a gene: 4. CDR3 length: 15 residues. Here the CDR3 reads CASSFTGQLNTEAFF. CDR3 in DNA: TGCGCCAGCAGCTTTACGGGACAGCTGAACACTGAAGCTTTCTTT.

This clonotype was counted ten times or more. V and J are TRBV27 and TRBJ1-2; the D is unclear. V was trimmed by 3 bases and J by 0 bases, leaving 8 bases between them. The CDR3 extends over 14 amino acids. Germline V lookup: CDR1 MNHEY, CDR2 SMNVEV (reference sequence). The CDR3 spells CASSFTGANYGYTF. The CDR3 DNA sequence: TGTGCCAGCAGTTTTACCGGGGCTAACTATGGCTACACCTTC.

The J gene is TRBJ2-5, the V gene TRBV10-3, with unresolved D. Trimming took off 6 bases at V and 2 bases at J, with 10 bases between the two ends. CDR3 length: 13 residues. Germline loops: CDR1 ENHRY, CDR2 SYGVKD. The CDR3 nucleotides read TGTGCCATCAGACCAAGTGAACAAGAGACCCAGTACTTC. Translation gives CAIRPSEQETQYF.

This clonotype was detected only a few times. The gene calls are TRBV28 and TRBJ1-5; no clear D gene. V dropped 5 bases and J dropped 4 bases, with 12 bases sitting between them. CDR1 is MDHEN, CDR2 SYDVKM, per germline. The CDR3 is made up of 14 amino acids. The CDR3: CASSLDAENQPQHF. The DNA of the CDR3 is TGTGCCAGCAGTCTCGACGCCGAAAATCAGCCCCAGCATTTT.

Ten or more counts support this clonotype. The chain recombines TRBV28 with TRBJ1-6; D may be TRBD1 (5 bases). The V gene's germline CDR1 is MDHEN and CDR2 SYDVKM. This CDR3 contains 14 residues. Deletions cut 2 bases from V and 11 bases from J, with 13 bases between. CDR3 nucleotides: TGTGCCAGCAGTTTAAATGGGGGATCGGCACCCCTCCACTTT. This gives the protein CASSLNGGSAPLHF.

This chain links TRBV6-5 with TRBJ1-5; no firm D call. The CDR3 runs 16 residues. The germline V and J ends were trimmed by 0 bases and 2 bases, with 11 bases remaining between them. Germline V gene data show CDR1 as MNHEY and CDR2 as SVGAGI. CDR3 loop: CASSYSYLGGNQPQHF. The CDR3 nucleotides are TGTGCCAGCAGTTACTCATATCTAGGTGGCAATCAGCCCCAGCATTTT.

As DNA, the CDR3 is TGCAGCGTTGAAGATCGGACGGACCGAGAAGCTTTCTTT. Translated: CSVEDRTDREAFF. The chain recombines TRBV29-1 with TRBJ1-1; D gene unclear. The V gene's germline CDR1 is SQVTM and CDR2 ANQGSEA. The length of the CDR3 is 13 residues. Trimming took off 0 bases at V and 8 bases at J, with 13 bases between the two ends.

This clonotype was seen many times. This chain joins TRBV28 and TRBJ1-2; 7 bases line up with TRBD1. CDR1 MDHEN and CDR2 SYDVKM come from the germline V gene. V was clipped by 3 bases and J by 6 bases; unmatched bases: 4. The CDR3 runs 13 residues. CDR3 sequence (DNA): TGTGCCAGCAGTTTGAGGGGGCTGGATGGCTACACCTTC. Its translation: CASSLRGLDGYTF.

This clonotype was seen repeatedly, ten times or more. This chain links TRBV28 with TRBJ1-3, with a weak D call TRBD1 (5 bases). V shed 6 bases and J shed 1 base, with 13 bases lying between them. CDR3 size: 15 residues. The germline V gene encodes CDR1 MDHEN and CDR2 SYDVKM. The CDR3, as DNA: TGTGCCAGCAGAGGCCCCCAGGGTTCTGGAAACACCATATATTTT. It encodes CASRGPQGSGNTIYF.

This clonotype has a count of ten or more. Here the CDR3 DNA reads TGTGCCAGCAGTCCGGGGCGACAGGGGGCTTCGGCTTTCTTT. This encodes CASSPGRQGASAFF. V gene TRBV6-1 combines with J gene TRBJ1-1; 10 nucleotides agree with TRBD1. The germline V gene has CDR1 MNHNS and CDR2 SASEGT. V lost 5 bases to trimming and J lost 11 bases; unmatched junction nucleotides: 11. The CDR3 length is 14 residues.

In this sample, this clonotype turned up many times. The chain is built from TRBV6-1 and TRBJ2-7, with D perhaps matching TRBD1 (5 bases). The germline V gene encodes CDR1 MNHNS and CDR2 SASEGT. The CDR3 is made up of 14 amino acids. V lost 8 bases to trimming and J lost 0 bases, with 14 bases between them. The CDR3 protein is CASCRSRDSYEQYF. The CDR3 region has the DNA TGTGCCAGCTGTCGAAGCAGGGACTCCTACGAGCAGTACTTC.